The text below deals with one TCR beta chain. What it recognizes is unknown. Assay used: immunoSEQ multiplex PCR; TCRdb lists only in-frame clones, some missing. The sample consists of around 200,000 clones, 70% to 90% of them appearing once. The record originates from a study of cytomegalovirus exposure and HLA in healthy donors. Across the study: The 90 to 150 validation repertoires used the same platform as the roughly 700 first-cohort repertoires (as reported by a later analysis). Broader study findings: Most TCRs appeared rarely, but some public TCRs recurred in many donors. Subsequent analysis found a tendency for first-cohort TCR clusters to co-occur within the roughly 130 validation repertoires.

The J segment lost 2 bases and the V segment lost 2 bases, leaving 4 bases of the junction unmatched. The CDR3 contains 15 residues. Germline V gene data show CDR1 as SGHTA and CDR2 as FQGTGA. The J gene is TRBJ2-3, the V gene TRBV7-3; 7 bases are a match to TRBD1. The specimen sequenced was PBMCs. This TCR was recovered from a woman under 30 in good health and CMV-seronegative. CDR3: CASSLSTGNTDTQYF. The CDR3 nucleotides are TGTGCCAGCAGCTTATCGACAGGGAACACAGATACGCAGTATTTT.